This paragraph covers one T cell receptor (beta chain) sequence. Its specificity is not known. The CDR3 extends over 15 amino acids. Trimming removed 1 base from V and 4 bases from J; junction bases left unmatched: 2. Germline V gene sequence: CDR1 KGHSH, CDR2 LQKENI. This sample stems from a study of beta chain features in type 1 diabetes. Reverse transcription of all isolated RNA meant that expressed TCRB transcripts were sequenced. The table came from immunoSEQ multiplex PCR; TCRdb's copy has only in-frame clones and leaves some out. Counted here are 280,000 or so clones, 15% occurring once; the ten biggest clones make up approximately 0.015%. Study-level results: In all four CD4+ subsets, TCRB CDR3 length was significantly, moderately reduced in type 1 diabetes.

This chain connects TRBV18 to TRBJ2-1, with 9 positions matching TRBD2. The receptor was isolated from a man aged 18 to 30 with type 1 diabetes. Sequenced: naive CD4+ T cells from blood. Written as DNA, the CDR3 is TGTGCCAGCTCACCACTAGCGGGAGTTTACAATGAGCAGTTCTTC. Residues: CASSPLAGVYNEQFF.